Shown below are 21 T cell receptor beta chains from a single sample sequenced in a study of blood T cell repertoires in COVID-19. The table came from immunoSEQ multiplex PCR; TCRdb's copy has only in-frame clones and leaves some out. The sample holds approximately 220,000 clones, 80% to 90% seen once. The sequenced sample was PBMCs or T cells enriched from blood (not recorded which). These receptors came from a woman aged 25 to 45 who had been exposed to COVID-19.

This chain uses TRBV15 with TRBJ2-4, with D maybe TRBD2 (6 bases). V was trimmed by 1 base and J by 1 base, leaving 11 bases between them. The CDR3 is 16 residues long. CDR1 is LNHNV, CDR2 YYDKDF, per germline (reference sequence). The CDR3 nucleotides are TGTGCCACCAGCAGAGCGGAGGGTATCGCCAAAAACATTCAGTACTTC. It is translated as CATSRAEGIAKNIQYF. Full variable domain (rest looked up from reference TRBV15 and TRBJ2-4): DAMVIQNPRYQVTQFGKPVTLSCSQTLNHNVMYWYQQKSSQAPKLLFHYYDKDFNNEADTPDNFQSRRPNTSFCFLDIRSPGLGDTAMYLCATSRAEGIAKNIQYFGAGTRLSVL.

V gene TRBV2 combines with J gene TRBJ2-1; TRBD1 matches 7 bases. CDR3 length: 17 residues. Germline lookup yields CDR1 SNHLY and CDR2 FYNNEI. The ends lost 3 bases at V and 2 bases at J; junction bases unmatched: 10. CDR3: CASSDTGVGFPYNEQFF. The DNA of the CDR3 is TGTGCCAGCAGTGACACAGGGGTTGGTTTCCCCTACAATGAGCAGTTCTTC.

The chain carries TRBV6-5 and TRBJ2-1, with 7 bases identical to TRBD2. Looked up from germline, CDR1 is MNHEY and CDR2 is SVGAGI. The CDR3 has 15 amino acids. Trimming removed 8 bases from V and 8 bases from J; junction bases left unmatched: 15. The CDR3 loop is CASGEGMGNGDEQFF. The CDR3 DNA follows: TGTGCCAGCGGGGAGGGCATGGGGAACGGCGATGAGCAGTTCTTC.

The chain combines TRBV9 with TRBJ1-5; 8 bases match TRBD1. The CDR3 consists of 15 residues. Germline CDR1 SGDLS, CDR2 YYNGEE. J lost 6 bases, V lost 3 bases, and 8 bases had no gene match. The CDR3, as DNA: TGTGCCAGCAGCGACGGACAGGGAGAAGGTCAGCCCCAGCATTTT. Residues: CASSDGQGEGQPQHF.

The genes are TRBV9 and TRBJ2-7; possibly TRBD1 for D (6 bases). This CDR3 is built from 16 residues. Germline CDR1 reads SGDLS; CDR2 reads YYNGEE. The V end was cut by 4 bases, the J end by 6 bases, with 23 bases between. The CDR3 reads CASSPMSTGTPSEQYF. The CDR3 bases are TGTGCCAGCAGCCCCATGTCAACAGGGACCCCCTCCGAGCAGTACTTC.

J is TRBJ1-6 and V is TRBV2; 7 bases agree with TRBD1. V lost 2 bases, J lost 0 bases, and 10 bases stayed unmatched. The CDR3 contains 19 residues. The germline V gene has CDR1 SNHLY and CDR2 FYNNEI. CDR3 amino acids: CASSESPQGKSSYNSPLHF. The DNA of the CDR3 is TGTGCCAGCAGTGAAAGCCCACAGGGGAAGAGCTCCTATAATTCACCCCTCCACTTT.

Points on this clone: Other DNA sequences within the sample encode an identical CDR3. The chain links TRBV2 to TRBJ1-3, with TRBD1 matching 10 bases. Germline assignment: CDR1 SNHLY and CDR2 FYNNEI. V was clipped by 5 bases and J by 4 bases; unmatched bases: 2. This CDR3 region has 14 residues. The CDR3 spells CASSRQGAGNTIYF. CDR3 nucleotides: TGTGCCAGCAGTCGACAGGGGGCCGGAAACACCATATATTTT.

This rearrangement joins TRBV28 to TRBJ2-7, with a possible D match to TRBD1 (6 bases). The CDR3 runs 14 residues. CDR1 and CDR2 from the germline V gene are MDHEN and SYDVKM. Trimming took off 2 bases at V and 6 bases at J, with 14 bases between the two ends. CDR3 residues: CASSLGRGHREQYF. In DNA, the CDR3 is TGTGCCAGCAGTTTAGGACGGGGACACCGCGAGCAGTACTTC. Full variable domain (rest looked up from reference TRBV28 and TRBJ2-7): DVKVTQSSRYLVKRTGEKVFLECVQDMDHENMFWYRQDPGLGLRLIYFSYDVKMKEKGDIPEGYSVSREKKERFSLILESASTNQTSMYLCASSLGRGHREQYFGPGTRLTVT.

V gene TRBV3-1 (or the pseudogene TRBV3-2) combines with J gene TRBJ1-1; 10 positions agree with TRBD1. V shed 0 bases and J 12 bases; nucleotides not matched to a gene: 7. This CDR3 has 14 amino acids. From germline, CDR1 is LGHDT and CDR2 YNNKEL (reference sequence). The CDR3 bases are TGTGCCAGCAGCCAAGACCCGGACAGGGGGGTGACTTTCTTT. This encodes CASSQDPDRGVTFF.

The chain joins TRBV29-1 to TRBJ2-1; 9 nucleotides line up with TRBD1. Trimming cost V 4 bases and J 2 bases; bases outside gene matches: 3. Germline values: CDR1 SQVTM, CDR2 ANQGSEA. CDR3 length: 14 amino acids. CDR3 residues: CSVGQGGAYNEQFF. Here the CDR3 DNA reads TGCAGCGTTGGACAGGGGGGGGCCTACAATGAGCAGTTCTTC.

The rearrangement joins TRBV28 to TRBJ1-5; D uncertain. The germline V and J ends were trimmed by 6 bases and 2 bases, with 5 bases remaining between them. The CDR3 totals 12 residues. Germline V gives CDR1 MDHEN, CDR2 SYDVKM. For the CDR3, the DNA is TGTGCCAGCAGGTCCGGCAATCAGCCCCAGCATTTT. This encodes CASRSGNQPQHF.

This chain links TRBV5-1 with TRBJ1-1; the D gene is possibly TRBD1 (6 bases). The CDR3 runs to 16 residues. Trimming stripped 6 bases from V and 0 bases from J, with 18 bases between. Germline CDR1 and CDR2: SGHRS and YFSETQ. CDR3 DNA sequence: TGCGCCAGCAATCTTTTGGGAGGGGGAATGAACACTGAAGCTTTCTTT. It translates to CASNLLGGGMNTEAFF.

CDR3 sequence reads: CASSVGFGAVISNTEAFF. The DNA of the CDR3 is TGTGCCAGCAGCGTAGGCTTTGGGGCAGTCATTTCGAACACTGAAGCTTTCTTT. J is TRBJ1-1 and V is TRBV9, with D maybe TRBD1 (5 bases). V dropped 0 bases and J dropped 1 base, with 19 bases sitting between them. This CDR3 contains 18 residues. The germline V gene encodes CDR1 SGDLS and CDR2 YYNGEE.

The chain employs TRBV6-5 and TRBJ1-3; 7 nucleotides align to TRBD1. V trimming: 6 bases; J trimming: 0 bases; junction bases outside the gene matches: 2. The CDR3 length is 14 residues. Germline CDR1 MNHEY, CDR2 SVGAGI. The chain's CDR3 is CASRAGGSGNTIYF. The CDR3 DNA is TGTGCCAGCAGGGCAGGGGGCTCTGGAAACACCATATATTTT.

The table lists this clone with a count of one. The chain joins TRBV18 to TRBJ1-1; unclear D gene. Trimming took off 3 bases at V and 4 bases at J, with 15 bases between the two ends. The CDR3 is 15 residues long. From germline, CDR1 is KGHSH and CDR2 LQKENI. The CDR3 reads CASSPKLVRGTEAFF. The DNA of the CDR3 is TGTGCCAGCTCACCCAAACTGGTTCGTGGCACTGAAGCTTTCTTT.

The rearrangement uses TRBV9 and TRBJ1-6; D might be TRBD1 (6 bases). There are 15 residues in the CDR3. Germline loops: CDR1 SGDLS, CDR2 YYNGEE. Trimming stripped 3 bases from V and 9 bases from J, with 16 bases between. CDR3 residues: CASSEGTSPGSPLHF. The CDR3 nucleotides read TGTGCCAGCAGCGAAGGGACATCCCCGGGTTCACCCCTCCACTTT.

This chain joins TRBV5-8 and TRBJ2-1; TRBD1 matches 9 bases. This CDR3 comprises 15 residues. Germline V CDR1 and CDR2: SGHTS, YDEGEE. V gave up 3 bases and J gave up 4 bases; unmatched junction bases: 5. CDR3 in DNA: TGTGCCAGCAGCTCCCAGGACAGGGGTTACAATGAGCAGTTCTTC. Its translation is CASSSQDRGYNEQFF. Based on the CDR3 plus reference TRBV5-8 and TRBJ2-1, the full variable domain is EAGVTQSPTHLIKTRGQQATLRCSPISGHTSVYWYQQALGLGLQFLLWYDEGEERNRGNFPPRFSGRQFPNYSSELNVNALELEDSALYLCASSSQDRGYNEQFFGPGTRLTVL.

This clone was seen more than once but under ten times. The J gene is TRBJ1-3, the V gene TRBV6-2 or TRBV6-3; D remains ambiguous. Trimming shortened V by 2 bases and J by 8 bases, and 7 bases separated the two germline ends. The germline CDR1 and CDR2 sequences are MNHEY and SVGEGT. The CDR3 runs 12 residues. CDR3 loop: CASSYGGHTIYF. CDR3 coding DNA: TGTGCCAGCAGTTACGGAGGCCACACCATATATTTT.

The V call is TRBV12-3 or TRBV12-4, the J call TRBJ1-1; D is undetermined. With 1 base removed from V and 11 bases from J, the gap between germline ends came to 14 bases. The CDR3 runs 13 residues. CDR3 amino acids: CASSLVGESSAFF. The CDR3 nucleotides read TGTGCCAGCAGTTTAGTGGGCGAGAGCTCTGCTTTCTTT.

This chain connects TRBV6-2 or TRBV6-3 to TRBJ1-1; possibly TRBD1 for D (5 bases). The germline V gene encodes CDR1 MNHEY and CDR2 SVGEGT. V gave up 1 base and J gave up 3 bases, with 15 bases separating them. This CDR3 is 16 amino acids long. This chain's CDR3 is CASSYWEGRRDTEAFF. The CDR3 nucleotides read TGTGCCAGCAGTTACTGGGAGGGGCGCAGGGACACTGAAGCTTTCTTT.

This clone was recorded only once. This chain connects TRBV19 to TRBJ1-1, with D perhaps TRBD1 (6 bases). The germline V gene has CDR1 LNHDA and CDR2 SQIVND (reference sequence). V lost 6 bases and J 1 base, leaving 12 bases between the germline ends. This CDR3 region has 14 residues. The CDR3 region is CASSFGGQNTEAFF. The CDR3 DNA sequence: TGTGCCAGTAGCTTCGGGGGGCAGAACACTGAAGCTTTCTTT.